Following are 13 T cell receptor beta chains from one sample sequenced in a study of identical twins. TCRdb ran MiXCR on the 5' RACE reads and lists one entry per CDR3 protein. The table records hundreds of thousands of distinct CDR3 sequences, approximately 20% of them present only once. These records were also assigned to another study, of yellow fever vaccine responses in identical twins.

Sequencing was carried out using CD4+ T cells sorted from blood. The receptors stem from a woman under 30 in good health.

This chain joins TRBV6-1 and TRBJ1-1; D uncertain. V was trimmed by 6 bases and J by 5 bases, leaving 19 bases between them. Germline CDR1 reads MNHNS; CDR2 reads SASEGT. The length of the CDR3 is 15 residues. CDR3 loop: CASSLGRGGRTEAFF. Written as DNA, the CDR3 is TGTGCCAGCAGCCTCGGACGGGGAGGGAGGACTGAAGCTTTCTTT.

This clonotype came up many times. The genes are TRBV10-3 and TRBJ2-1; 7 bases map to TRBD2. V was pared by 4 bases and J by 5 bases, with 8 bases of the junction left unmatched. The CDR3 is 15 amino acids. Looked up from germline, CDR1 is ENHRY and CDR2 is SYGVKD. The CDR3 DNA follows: TGTGCCATCAGTGGGCGGGAGTCCGGTAACAATGAGCAGTTCTTC. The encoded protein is CAISGRESGNNEQFF.

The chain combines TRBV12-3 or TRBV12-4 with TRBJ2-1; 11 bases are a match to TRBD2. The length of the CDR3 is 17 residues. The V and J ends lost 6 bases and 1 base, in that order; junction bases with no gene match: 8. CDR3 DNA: TGTGCCAGCAGCCGACAGACTAGCGGGAATTCCTACAATGAGCAGTTCTTC. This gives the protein CASSRQTSGNSYNEQFF.

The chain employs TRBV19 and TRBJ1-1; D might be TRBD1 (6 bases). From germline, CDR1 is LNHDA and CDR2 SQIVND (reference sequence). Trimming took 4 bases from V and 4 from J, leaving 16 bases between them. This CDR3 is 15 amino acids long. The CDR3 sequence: CASSTGVLVRTEAFF. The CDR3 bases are TGTGCCAGTAGTACAGGGGTTTTAGTACGCACTGAAGCTTTCTTT.

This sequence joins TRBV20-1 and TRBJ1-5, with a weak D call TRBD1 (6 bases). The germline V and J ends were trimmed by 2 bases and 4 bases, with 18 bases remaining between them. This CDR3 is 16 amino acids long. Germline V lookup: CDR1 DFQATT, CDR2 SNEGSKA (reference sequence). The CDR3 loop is CSARSGTGTSNQPQHF. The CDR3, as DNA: TGCAGTGCTAGAAGTGGAACAGGGACCTCTAATCAGCCCCAGCATTTT.

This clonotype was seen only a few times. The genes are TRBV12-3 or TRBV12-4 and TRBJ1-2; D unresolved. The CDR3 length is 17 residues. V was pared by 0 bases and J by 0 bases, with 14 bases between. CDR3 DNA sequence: TGTGCCAGCAGTTTAGCCCCGAACACCTTAGCTAACTATGGCTACACCTTC. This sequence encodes CASSLAPNTLANYGYTF.

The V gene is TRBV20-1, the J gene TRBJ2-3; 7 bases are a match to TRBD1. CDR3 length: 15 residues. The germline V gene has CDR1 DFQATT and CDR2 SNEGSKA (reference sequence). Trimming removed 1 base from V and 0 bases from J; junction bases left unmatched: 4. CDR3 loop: CSARAGTASTDTQYF. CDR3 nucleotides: TGCAGTGCTAGAGCCGGGACAGCTAGCACAGATACGCAGTATTTT.

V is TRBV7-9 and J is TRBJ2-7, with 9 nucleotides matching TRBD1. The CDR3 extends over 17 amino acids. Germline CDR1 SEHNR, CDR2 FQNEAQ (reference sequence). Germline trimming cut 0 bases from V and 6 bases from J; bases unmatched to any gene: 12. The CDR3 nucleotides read TGTGCCAGCAGCTTAGCAACCACCACAGGGGGCAGGGGCGAGCAGTACTTC. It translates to CASSLATTTGGRGEQYF.

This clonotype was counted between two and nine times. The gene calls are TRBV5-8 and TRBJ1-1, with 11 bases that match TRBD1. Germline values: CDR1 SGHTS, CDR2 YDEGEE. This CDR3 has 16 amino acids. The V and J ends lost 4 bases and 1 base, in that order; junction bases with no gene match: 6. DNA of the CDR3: TGTGCCAGCAGCCCGGGGACAGGGGGAACGAACACTGAAGCTTTCTTT. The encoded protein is CASSPGTGGTNTEAFF.

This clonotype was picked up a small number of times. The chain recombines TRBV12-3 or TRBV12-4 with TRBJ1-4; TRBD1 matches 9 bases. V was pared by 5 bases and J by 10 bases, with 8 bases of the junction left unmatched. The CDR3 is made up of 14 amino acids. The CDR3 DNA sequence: TGTGCCAGCAGTGGGGGGACAGGGAGGCGAAAACTGTTTTTT. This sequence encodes CASSGGTGRRKLFF.

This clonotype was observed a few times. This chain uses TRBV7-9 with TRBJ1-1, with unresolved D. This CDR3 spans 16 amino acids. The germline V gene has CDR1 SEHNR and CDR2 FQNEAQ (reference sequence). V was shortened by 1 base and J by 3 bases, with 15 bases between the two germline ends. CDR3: CASSLGAAATHTEAFF. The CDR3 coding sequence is TGTGCCAGCAGCTTAGGTGCAGCGGCAACACACACTGAAGCTTTCTTT.

CDR3 sequence reads: CASSWDRQRGGYTF. The CDR3 nucleotides are TGTGCCAGCAGCTGGGACAGGCAGCGCGGTGGCTACACCTTC. The gene calls are TRBV7-9 and TRBJ1-2, with 8 bases aligning to TRBD1. In germline, CDR1 is SEHNR, CDR2 FQNEAQ (reference sequence). The J segment lost 7 bases and the V segment lost 4 bases, leaving 8 bases of the junction unmatched. The CDR3 runs to 14 residues.

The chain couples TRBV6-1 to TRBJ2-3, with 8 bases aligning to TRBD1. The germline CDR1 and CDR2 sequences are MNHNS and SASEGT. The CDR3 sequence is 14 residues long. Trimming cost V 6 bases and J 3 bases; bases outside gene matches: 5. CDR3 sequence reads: CASRTGAHTDTQYF. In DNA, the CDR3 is TGTGCCAGCAGGACAGGGGCCCATACAGATACGCAGTATTTT.